This is a list of T cell receptor beta chains from one sample in a study of identical twins. TCRdb recomputed calls from the 5' RACE reads with MiXCR, one row per CDR3 protein. The sample lists roughly 350,000 distinct CDR3 sequences; around 12% were seen once. The sample also formed part of further work on yellow fever vaccine responses in identical twins.

The sample was CD8+ T cells sorted from blood. Receptors were obtained from a woman under 30 in good health. Both conserved end residues are part of each CDR3. The order of the fields is D gene, clone size, V gene, J gene, CDR3 protein, CDR3 DNA. The D gene is left open where the match is weak. Clone sizes are given selectively: once, few, many, or a class where the clone is expanded.

d_gene: TRBD2; abundance: NA; v_gene: TRBV3-1; j_gene: TRBJ2-5; CDR3aa: CACSQDPASGIETQYF; CDR3nt: TGTGCCTGCAGCCAAGATCCGGCTAGCGGGATTGAGACCCAGTACTTC
d_gene: NA; abundance: few; v_gene: TRBV4-1; j_gene: TRBJ1-2; CDR3aa: CASSRGGLPLKSGYTF; CDR3nt: TGCGCCAGCAGCAGGGGGGGGCTCCCTCTCAAATCTGGCTACACCTTC
d_gene: TRBD1; abundance: NA; v_gene: TRBV4-1; j_gene: TRBJ1-3; CDR3aa: CASSQSTGPGNTIYF; CDR3nt: TGCGCCAGCAGCCAATCGACAGGGCCGGGAAACACCATATATTTT
d_gene: NA; abundance: few; v_gene: TRBV12-3/TRBV12-4; j_gene: TRBJ2-5; CDR3aa: CASSTGTGETQYF; CDR3nt: TGTGCCAGCAGCACGGGGACGGGAGAGACCCAGTACTTC
d_gene: TRBD2; abundance: NA; v_gene: TRBV11-1; j_gene: TRBJ2-1; CDR3aa: CASSSGLAGGPSYNEQFF; CDR3nt: TGTGCCAGCAGCTCCGGGCTAGCGGGGGGGCCCTCCTACAATGAGCAGTTCTTC
d_gene: NA; abundance: NA; v_gene: TRBV28; j_gene: TRBJ2-5; CDR3aa: CASSPTGKLQETQYF; CDR3nt: TGTGCCAGCAGTCCCACAGGGAAACTCCAAGAGACCCAGTACTTC
d_gene: NA; abundance: NA; v_gene: TRBV20-1; j_gene: TRBJ2-3; CDR3aa: CSARDRTKGTDTQYF; CDR3nt: TGCAGTGCTAGAGATAGGACGAAGGGCACAGATACGCAGTATTTT
d_gene: NA; abundance: NA; v_gene: TRBV19; j_gene: TRBJ1-1; CDR3aa: CASSIAGTEAFF; CDR3nt: TGTGCCAGTAGTATTGCCGGCACTGAAGCTTTCTTT
d_gene: TRBD2; abundance: many; v_gene: TRBV24-1; j_gene: TRBJ2-1; CDR3aa: CATSDLGLAGAEQFF; CDR3nt: TGTGCCACCAGTGATTTGGGACTAGCGGGCGCTGAGCAGTTCTTC
d_gene: NA; abundance: NA; v_gene: TRBV24-1; j_gene: TRBJ2-1; CDR3aa: CATSDFKQGYSGEQFF; CDR3nt: TGTGCCACCAGTGATTTTAAGCAGGGATATTCGGGTGAGCAGTTCTTC